The next 18 T cell receptor beta chains were all read from a single sample in a study of control samples from healthy donors and cancer patients. Profiled with immunoSEQ multiplex PCR; TCRdb holds only in-frame clones, not every one. This sample has approximately 180,000 clones, with 94% found just once. Specimen: blood. The receptor set was obtained from a woman aged 18-35 years in good health.

This sequence joins TRBV10-1 and TRBJ2-7, with D possibly being TRBD2 (5 bases). Trimming removed 10 bases from V and 6 bases from J, with 7 bases in between. The CDR3 has 9 residues. CDR1 and CDR2 from the germline V gene are WNHNN and SYGVQD (reference sequence). The CDR3 spells CAKGGEQYF. DNA for the CDR3: TGCGCCAAAGGAGGCGAGCAGTACTTC.

This chain uses TRBV6-5 with TRBJ2-2; D possibly matches TRBD1 or TRBD2 (6 bases each). Trimming removed 10 bases from V and 9 bases from J, with 15 bases in between. The CDR3 covers 12 residues. Germline V gives CDR1 MNHEY, CDR2 SVGAGI. CDR3 nucleotide sequence: TGTGCCACCACCACCGGGGGCCGGGAGCTGTTTTTT. As protein: CATTTGGRELFF.

V usage is TRBV4-1 and J usage is TRBJ2-1; tentative D call: TRBD2 (5 bases). The CDR3 loop spans 12 amino acids. V dropped 1 base and J dropped 12 bases, with 10 bases sitting between them. Looked up from germline, CDR1 is MGHRA and CDR2 is YSYEKL. CDR3 region: CASSQVDGGQFF. The CDR3 nucleotides are TGCGCCAGCAGCCAAGTGGACGGAGGGCAGTTCTTC.

The chain combines TRBV7-9 with TRBJ2-5; 7 bases align to TRBD2. CDR1 SEHNR and CDR2 FQNEAQ come from the germline V gene (reference sequence). V was clipped by 7 bases and J by 5 bases; unmatched bases: 7. The CDR3 covers 13 residues. The CDR3 region is CASKKTSLETQYF. The DNA of the CDR3 is TGTGCCAGCAAGAAGACTAGCCTGGAGACCCAGTACTTC. The whole variable domain, filled in from reference TRBV7-9 and TRBJ2-5, reads DTGVSQNPRHKITKRGQNVTFRCDPISEHNRLYWYRQTLGQGPEFLTYFQNEAQLEKSRLLSDRFSAERPKGSFSTLEIQRTEQGDSAMYLCASKKTSLETQYFGPGTRLLVL.

This sequence joins TRBV2 and TRBJ1-5; the D gene is possibly TRBD1 (5 bases). The V end lost 5 bases, the J end lost 3 bases, and 11 bases lay between the germline ends. The CDR3 has 14 amino acids. CDR1 and CDR2 (germline): SNHLY, FYNNEI. CDR3 sequence (DNA): TGTGCCAGCAGTCCAGGGTTTAACAATCAGCCCCAGCATTTT. Protein sequence: CASSPGFNNQPQHF.

V gene TRBV4-3 combines with J gene TRBJ1-1; tentative D call: TRBD1 (5 bases). Trimming pared 6 bases from V and 1 base from J, leaving 15 bases between. CDR3 size: 15 residues. CDR1 LGHNA and CDR2 YSLEER come from the germline V gene. For the CDR3, the DNA is TGCGCCAGCAGTCTTCGAGGGGACGGGAACACTGAAGCTTTCTTT. Translated, it gives CASSLRGDGNTEAFF.

V usage is TRBV5-1 and J usage is TRBJ2-1; TRBD2 aligns across 8 bases. Germline lookup yields CDR1 SGHRS and CDR2 YFSETQ. V dropped 1 base and J dropped 8; count of bases not matched to a gene: 23. The CDR3 consists of 20 residues. The CDR3: CASSLTGIRSAGGLIHEQFF. CDR3 DNA: TGCGCCAGCAGCTTGACAGGGATTCGGTCGGCGGGAGGTTTGATCCATGAGCAGTTCTTC.

The CDR3 loop is CASSPLRDRADSPLHF. CDR3 in DNA: TGTGCCAGCAGTCCTTTACGGGACAGGGCTGATTCACCCCTCCACTTT. The chain recombines TRBV28 with TRBJ1-6, with TRBD1 matching 9 bases. With V trimmed by 5 bases and J by 8 bases, 10 bases remained unmatched. The CDR3 has 16 residues. Germline V gene lookup returns CDR1 MDHEN and CDR2 SYDVKM.

The chain couples TRBV13 to TRBJ1-1; perhaps TRBD1 as D (6 bases). V lost 5 bases and J lost 4, with 14 bases in between. Germline CDR1 reads PRHDT; CDR2 reads FYEKMQ (reference sequence). The CDR3 spans 14 residues. Here the CDR3 reads CASSTYTGSTEAFF. The CDR3 nucleotides read TGTGCCAGCAGCACATATACAGGGAGCACTGAAGCTTTCTTT.

V is TRBV4-1 and J is TRBJ2-3; TRBD2 agrees at 14 bases. This CDR3 is 21 amino acids long. Per germline, CDR1 MGHRA and CDR2 YSYEKL. The V and J ends lost 1 base and 2 bases, in that order; junction bases with no gene match: 14. CDR3 sequence reads: CASSQARLAGGPREYTDTQYF. CDR3 in DNA: TGCGCCAGCAGCCAAGCAAGACTAGCGGGGGGGCCAAGGGAATACACAGATACGCAGTATTTT.

Worth noting for this clone: This CDR3 is also generated by other DNA sequences in the sample. The chain uses TRBV5-6 and TRBJ1-3; D is undetermined. The germline V gene has CDR1 SGHDT and CDR2 YYEEEE. The CDR3 covers 13 residues. V was shortened by 0 bases and J by 4 bases, with 5 bases between the two germline ends. CDR3 nucleotides: TGTGCCAGCAGCTTGGGTTCCGGAAACACCATATATTTT. Its translation is CASSLGSGNTIYF.

This chain joins TRBV7-9 and TRBJ2-2; D call uncertain. Trimming shortened V by 5 bases and J by 3 bases, and 13 bases separated the two germline ends. Germline values: CDR1 SEHNR, CDR2 FQNEAQ (reference sequence). CDR3 length equals 15 residues. Here the CDR3 DNA reads TGTGCCAGCAGCCCCTCCGGGCTACACACCGGGGAGCTGTTTTTT. Translation gives CASSPSGLHTGELFF.

J is TRBJ1-4 and V is TRBV20-1; D call uncertain. The CDR3 runs to 11 residues. The germline CDR1 and CDR2 sequences are DFQATT and SNEGSKA (reference sequence). V was shortened by 4 bases and J by 8 bases, with 8 bases between the two germline ends. The CDR3 protein is CSANQREKLFF. CDR3 sequence (DNA): TGCAGTGCTAACCAGAGGGAAAAACTGTTTTTT.

The CDR3 sequence is CASTAGTSGRYEQYF. The CDR3 DNA follows: TGTGCCAGCACCGCCGGGACTAGCGGCCGATACGAGCAGTACTTC. The gene calls are TRBV28 and TRBJ2-7, with 11 bases fitting TRBD2. The CDR3 covers 15 residues. V shed 7 bases and J 4 bases; nucleotides not matched to a gene: 9. Germline V CDR1 and CDR2: MDHEN, SYDVKM.

CDR3 protein: CASSIPGTGWETQYF. The CDR3 DNA reads TGTGCCAGTAGTATACCCGGGACAGGGTGGGAGACCCAGTACTTC. This chain connects TRBV19 to TRBJ2-5, with 9 bases identical to TRBD1. The ends lost 2 bases at V and 5 bases at J; junction bases unmatched: 6. The CDR3 covers 15 residues. The germline V gene has CDR1 LNHDA and CDR2 SQIVND (reference sequence). Drawing the rest from reference TRBV19 and TRBJ2-5, the complete variable domain is DGGITQSPKYLFRKEGQNVTLSCEQNLNHDAMYWYRQDPGQGLRLIYYSQIVNDFQKGDIAEGYSVSREKKESFPLTVTSAQKNPTAFYLCASSIPGTGWETQYFGPGTRLLVL.

This clone turned up a few times. V is TRBV25-1 and J is TRBJ1-6; maybe TRBD1 (5 bases). CDR3 length: 13 residues. The V and J ends lost 3 bases and 10 bases respectively, with 10 bases between them. Germline CDR1 and CDR2: MGHDK and SYGVNS. The CDR3, as DNA: TGTGCCAGCAGTGATCCAGGGCAATCACCCCTCCACTTT. This sequence encodes CASSDPGQSPLHF.

There are a few counts of this clone. This rearrangement joins TRBV6-5 to TRBJ1-6, with TRBD1 as a possible D gene (6 bases). Germline lookup yields CDR1 MNHEY and CDR2 SVGAGI. The V gene lost 6 bases and the J gene lost 13 bases, with 19 bases spanning the gap. This CDR3 comprises 14 residues. CDR3 coding DNA: TGTGCCAGCAGATTCAGGGGTAGGGGACGCCCCCTCCACTTT. Its translation is CASRFRGRGRPLHF.

V is TRBV5-5 and J is TRBJ1-2; maybe TRBD1 (5 bases). Trimming left V 4 bases short and J 4 bases short, with 26 bases between. CDR3 size: 18 residues. Germline CDR1 reads SGHKS; CDR2 reads YYEKEE (reference sequence). The CDR3 DNA reads TGTGCCAGCAGCCCCGGCAGGGTGGCGACAGATTCCCTCTATGGCTACACCTTC. Amino acid sequence: CASSPGRVATDSLYGYTF.